One T cell receptor (beta chain) is described in this entry. Antigen specificity is unknown. This specimen comes from a study of STAT5B mutations in CD4+ large granular lymphocyte leukemia. Between the trimmed V and J ends, which lost 2 bases and 10 bases, there was a span of 13 bases. The germline V gene encodes CDR1 SGHRS and CDR2 YFSETQ. This CDR3 spans 14 amino acids. Only in-frame clones appear in the TCRdb table, and some are missing; sequencing was by immunoSEQ multiplex PCR. Of tens of thousands of clones listed, 74% are singletons. General study results and limits: The CD4+ versus CD8+ T-LGLL clonality difference may reflect limited sample size. Patient CD4-sorted repertoires stayed more clonal than healthy ones after leukemic-clone removal.

This clonotype originated in a human donor in good health. Source material: CD4+ T cells from blood buffy coats. V gene TRBV5-1 combines with J gene TRBJ1-6; no clear D gene. The DNA of the CDR3 is TGCGCCAGCAGCTTAGGTCAGTCTCGCTCACCCCTCCACTTT. It codes for CASSLGQSRSPLHF.